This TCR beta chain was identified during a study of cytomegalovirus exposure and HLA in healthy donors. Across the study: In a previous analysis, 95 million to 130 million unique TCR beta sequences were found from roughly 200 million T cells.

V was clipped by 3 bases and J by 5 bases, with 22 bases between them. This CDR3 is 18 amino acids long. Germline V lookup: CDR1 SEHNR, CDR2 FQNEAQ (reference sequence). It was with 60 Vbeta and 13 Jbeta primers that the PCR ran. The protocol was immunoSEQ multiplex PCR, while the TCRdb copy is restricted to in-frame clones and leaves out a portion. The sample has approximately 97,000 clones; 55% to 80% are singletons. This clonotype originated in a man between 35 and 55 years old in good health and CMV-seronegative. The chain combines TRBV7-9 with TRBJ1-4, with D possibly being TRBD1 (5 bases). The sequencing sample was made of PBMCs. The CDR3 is CASSLGDLREVGNEKLFF. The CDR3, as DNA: TGTGCCAGCAGCTTGGGGGACCTCCGGGAGGTAGGGAATGAAAAACTGTTTTTT.